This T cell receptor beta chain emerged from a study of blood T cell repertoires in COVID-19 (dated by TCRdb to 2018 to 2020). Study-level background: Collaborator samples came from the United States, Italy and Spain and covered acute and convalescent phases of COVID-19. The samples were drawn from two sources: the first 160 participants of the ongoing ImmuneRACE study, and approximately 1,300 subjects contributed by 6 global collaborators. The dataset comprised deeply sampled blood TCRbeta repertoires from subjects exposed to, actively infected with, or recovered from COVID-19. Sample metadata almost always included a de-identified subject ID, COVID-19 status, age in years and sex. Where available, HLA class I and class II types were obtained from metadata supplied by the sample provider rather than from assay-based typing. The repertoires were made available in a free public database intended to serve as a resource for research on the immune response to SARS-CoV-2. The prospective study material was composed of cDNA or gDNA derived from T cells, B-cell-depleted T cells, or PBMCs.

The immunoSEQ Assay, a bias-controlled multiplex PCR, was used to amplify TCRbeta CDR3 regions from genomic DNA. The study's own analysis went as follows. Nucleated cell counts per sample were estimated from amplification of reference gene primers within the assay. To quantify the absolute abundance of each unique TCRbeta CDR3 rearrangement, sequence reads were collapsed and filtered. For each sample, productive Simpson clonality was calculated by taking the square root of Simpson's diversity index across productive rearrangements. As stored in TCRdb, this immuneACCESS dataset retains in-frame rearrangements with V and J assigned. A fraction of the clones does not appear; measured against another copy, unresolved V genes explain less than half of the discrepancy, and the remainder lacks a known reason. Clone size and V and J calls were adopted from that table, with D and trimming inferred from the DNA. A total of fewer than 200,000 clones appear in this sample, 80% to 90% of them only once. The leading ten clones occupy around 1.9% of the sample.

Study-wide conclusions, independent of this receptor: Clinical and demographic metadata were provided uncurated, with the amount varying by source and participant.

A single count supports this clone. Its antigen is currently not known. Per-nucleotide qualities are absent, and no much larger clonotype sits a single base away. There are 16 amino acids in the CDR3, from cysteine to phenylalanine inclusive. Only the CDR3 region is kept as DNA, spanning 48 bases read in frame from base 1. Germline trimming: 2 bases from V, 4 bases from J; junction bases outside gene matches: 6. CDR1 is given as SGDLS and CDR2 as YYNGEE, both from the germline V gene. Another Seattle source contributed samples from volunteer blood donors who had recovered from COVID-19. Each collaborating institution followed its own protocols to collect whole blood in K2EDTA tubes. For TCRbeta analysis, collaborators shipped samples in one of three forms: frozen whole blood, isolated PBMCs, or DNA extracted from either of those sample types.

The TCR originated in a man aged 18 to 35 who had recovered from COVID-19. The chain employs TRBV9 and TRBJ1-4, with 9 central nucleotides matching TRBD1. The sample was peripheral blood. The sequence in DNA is TGTGCCAGCAGCGTCGCAGACAGGGGGGTTAATGAAAAACTGTTTTTT. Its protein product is CASSVADRGVNEKLFF.